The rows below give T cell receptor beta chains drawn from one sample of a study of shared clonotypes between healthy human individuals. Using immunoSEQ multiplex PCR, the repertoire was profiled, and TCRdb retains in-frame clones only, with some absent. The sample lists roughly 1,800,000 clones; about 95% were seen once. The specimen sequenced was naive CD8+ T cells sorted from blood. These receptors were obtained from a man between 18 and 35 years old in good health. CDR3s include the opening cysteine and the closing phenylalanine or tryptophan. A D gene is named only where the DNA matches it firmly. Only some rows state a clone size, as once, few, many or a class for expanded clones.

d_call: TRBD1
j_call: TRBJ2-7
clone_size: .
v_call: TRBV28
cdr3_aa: CASSFPQGAVYEQYF
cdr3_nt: TGTGCCAGCAGTTTCCCGCAGGGGGCAGTGTACGAGCAGTACTTC

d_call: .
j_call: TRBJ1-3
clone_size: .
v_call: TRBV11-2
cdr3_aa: CASSLAGFGNTIYF
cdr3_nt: TGTGCCAGCAGCTTAGCTGGGTTCGGAAACACCATATATTTT

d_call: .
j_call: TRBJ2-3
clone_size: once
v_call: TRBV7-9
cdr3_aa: CASSSGADTQYF
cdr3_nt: TGTGCCAGCAGCTCCGGAGCAGATACGCAGTATTTT

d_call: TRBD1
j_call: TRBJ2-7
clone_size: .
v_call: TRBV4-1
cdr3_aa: CASSQVGQGVDEQYF
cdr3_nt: TGCGCCAGCAGCCAAGTTGGACAGGGGGTAGACGAGCAGTACTTC

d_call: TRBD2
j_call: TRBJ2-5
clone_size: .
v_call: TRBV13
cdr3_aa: CASSLRGGAAQETQYF
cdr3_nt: TGTGCCAGCAGCTTAAGGGGAGGGGCTGCTCAAGAGACCCAGTACTTC

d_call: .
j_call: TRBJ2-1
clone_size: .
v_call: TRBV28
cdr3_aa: CASRRDSYNEQFF
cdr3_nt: TGTGCCAGCAGAAGGGACTCCTACAATGAGCAGTTCTTC

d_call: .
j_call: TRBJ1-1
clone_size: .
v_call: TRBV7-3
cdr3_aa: CASSPGVDTEAFF
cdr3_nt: TGTGCCAGCAGCCCGGGCGTCGATACTGAAGCTTTCTTT

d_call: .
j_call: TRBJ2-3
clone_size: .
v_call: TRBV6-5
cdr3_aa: CASSYSARNTDTQYF
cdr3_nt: TGTGCCAGCAGTTACTCAGCCCGCAACACAGATACGCAGTATTTT

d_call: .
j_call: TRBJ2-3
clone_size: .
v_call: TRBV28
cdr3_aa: CASSLAPPGLTDTQYF
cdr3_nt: TGTGCCAGCAGTTTGGCCCCTCCGGGGCTCACAGATACGCAGTATTTT

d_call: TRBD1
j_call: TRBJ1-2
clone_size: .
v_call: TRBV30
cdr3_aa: CAWSVGTVLNYGYTF
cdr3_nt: TGTGCCTGGAGTGTAGGGACAGTACTTAACTATGGCTACACCTTC

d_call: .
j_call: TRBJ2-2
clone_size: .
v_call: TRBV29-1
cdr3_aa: CSVVRGDTGELFF
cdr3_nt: TGCAGCGTTGTCAGGGGGGACACCGGGGAGCTGTTTTTT

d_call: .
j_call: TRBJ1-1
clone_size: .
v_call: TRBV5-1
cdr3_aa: CASAGGGTEAFF
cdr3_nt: TGCGCCTCGGCAGGTGGGGGCACTGAAGCTTTCTTT

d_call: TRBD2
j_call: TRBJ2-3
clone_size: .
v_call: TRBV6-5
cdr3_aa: CASSYSAGEGNTQYF
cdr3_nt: TGTGCCAGCAGTTACTCAGCGGGAGAGGGAAATACGCAGTATTTT

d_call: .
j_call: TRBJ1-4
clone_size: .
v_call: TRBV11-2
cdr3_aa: CASSFRGAGTNEKLFF
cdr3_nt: TGTGCCAGCAGCTTCCGAGGGGCAGGAACTAATGAAAAACTGTTTTTT

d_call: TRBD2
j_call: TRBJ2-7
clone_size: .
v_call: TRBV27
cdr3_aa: CASSLLAGAYEQYF
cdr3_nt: TGTGCCAGCAGTTTACTAGCGGGAGCCTACGAGCAGTACTTC

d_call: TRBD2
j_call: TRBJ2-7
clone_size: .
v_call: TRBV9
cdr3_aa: CASSRGTSGGYEQYF
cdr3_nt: TGTGCCAGCAGCCGCGGTACTAGCGGGGGTTACGAGCAGTACTTC

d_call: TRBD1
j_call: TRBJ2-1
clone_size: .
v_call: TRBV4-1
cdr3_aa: CASSHPRQGLAGEQFF
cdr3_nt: TGCGCCAGCAGCCATCCTCGACAGGGGCTGGCAGGTGAGCAGTTCTTC

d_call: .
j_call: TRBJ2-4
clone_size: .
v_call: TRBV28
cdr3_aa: CASSFRGSTGNIQYF
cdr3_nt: TGTGCCAGCAGTTTCAGAGGCAGTACAGGAAACATTCAGTACTTC

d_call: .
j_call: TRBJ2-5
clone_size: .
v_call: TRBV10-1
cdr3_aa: CASSESLGDETQYF
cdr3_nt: TGCGCCAGCAGTGAGTCTTTGGGGGACGAGACCCAGTACTTC

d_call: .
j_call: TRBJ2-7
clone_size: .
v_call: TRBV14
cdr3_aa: CASSHFWTEEEEQYF
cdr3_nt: TGTGCCAGCAGCCACTTTTGGACAGAGGAGGAAGAGCAGTACTTC

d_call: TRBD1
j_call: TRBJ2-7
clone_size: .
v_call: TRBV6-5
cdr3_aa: CASSYTEGQGNEQYF
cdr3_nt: TGTGCCAGCAGTTACACAGAGGGACAGGGGAACGAGCAGTACTTC

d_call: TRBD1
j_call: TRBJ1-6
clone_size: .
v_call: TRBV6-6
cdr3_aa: CASSVAGTAYSPLHF
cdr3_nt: TGTGCCAGCAGTGTCGCCGGGACAGCCTATTCACCCCTCCACTTT

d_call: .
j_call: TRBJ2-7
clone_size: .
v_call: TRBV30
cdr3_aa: CAWSVRPQNYEQYF
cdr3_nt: TGTGCCTGGAGTGTACGACCGCAGAACTACGAGCAGTACTTC

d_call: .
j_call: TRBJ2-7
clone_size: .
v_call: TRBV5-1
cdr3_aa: CASSQTPGQVTEEQYF
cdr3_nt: TGCGCCAGCAGCCAAACACCGGGACAAGTTACGGAGGAGCAGTACTTC

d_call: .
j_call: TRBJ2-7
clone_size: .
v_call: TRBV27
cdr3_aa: CASSLYGLEGYEQYF
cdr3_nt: TGTGCCAGCAGTTTATATGGTTTGGAGGGTTACGAGCAGTACTTC

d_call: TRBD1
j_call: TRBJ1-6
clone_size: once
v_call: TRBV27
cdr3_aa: CASSHRGNSPLHF
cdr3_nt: TGTGCCAGCAGTCACAGGGGGAATTCACCCCTCCACTTT

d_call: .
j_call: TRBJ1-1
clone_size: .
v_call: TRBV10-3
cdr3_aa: CAISEVAGRNTEAFF
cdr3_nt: TGTGCCATCAGTGAGGTAGCGGGAAGGAACACTGAAGCTTTCTTT

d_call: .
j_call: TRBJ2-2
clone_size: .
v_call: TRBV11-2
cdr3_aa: CASSLDGRTGELFF
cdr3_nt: TGTGCCAGCAGCTTAGATGGGCGCACCGGGGAGCTGTTTTTT

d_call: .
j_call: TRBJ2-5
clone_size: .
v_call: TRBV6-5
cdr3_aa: CASRASVVTWETQYF
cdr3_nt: TGTGCCAGCAGGGCATCGGTGGTGACGTGGGAGACCCAGTACTTC

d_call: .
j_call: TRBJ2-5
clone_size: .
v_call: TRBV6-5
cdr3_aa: CASSYSLSLEGETQYF
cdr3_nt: TGTGCCAGCAGTTACTCGCTGAGCTTAGAGGGGGAGACCCAGTACTTC

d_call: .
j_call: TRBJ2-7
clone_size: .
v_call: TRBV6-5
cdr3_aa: CASSWDASYEQYF
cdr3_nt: TGTGCCAGCAGTTGGGACGCTTCCTACGAGCAGTACTTC

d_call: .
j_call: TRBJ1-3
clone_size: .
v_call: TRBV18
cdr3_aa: CASSPPDGGYPIYF
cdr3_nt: TGTGCCAGCTCACCACCGGACGGCGGGTACCCCATATATTTT

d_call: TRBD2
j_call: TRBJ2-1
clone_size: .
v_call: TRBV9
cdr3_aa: CASSGGAGGGNEQFF
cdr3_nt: TGTGCCAGCAGCGGAGGAGCGGGGGGTGGGAATGAGCAGTTCTTC

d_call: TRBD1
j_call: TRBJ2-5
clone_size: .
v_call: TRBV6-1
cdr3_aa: CASSEARGQGVETQYF
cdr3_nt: TGTGCCAGCAGTGAAGCGCGTGGACAGGGTGTAGAGACCCAGTACTTC

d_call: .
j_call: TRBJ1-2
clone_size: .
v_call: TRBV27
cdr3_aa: CASAPQAFYGYTF
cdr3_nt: TGTGCCAGCGCCCCTCAGGCGTTCTATGGCTACACCTTC

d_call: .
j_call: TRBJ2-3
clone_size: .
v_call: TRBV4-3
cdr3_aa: CASSQVLTDTQYF
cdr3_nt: TGCGCCAGCAGCCAAGTCCTAACAGATACGCAGTATTTT

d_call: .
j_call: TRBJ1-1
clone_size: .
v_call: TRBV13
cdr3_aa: CASSSWTRANTEAFF
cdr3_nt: TGTGCCAGCAGTTCATGGACCAGGGCGAACACTGAAGCTTTCTTT

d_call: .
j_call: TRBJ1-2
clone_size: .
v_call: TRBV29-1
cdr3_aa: CSVVYPAPNMNGGGYGYTF
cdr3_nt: TGCAGCGTTGTATACCCAGCCCCCAATATGAATGGGGGAGGGTATGGCTACACCTTC

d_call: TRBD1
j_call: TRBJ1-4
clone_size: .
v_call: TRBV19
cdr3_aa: CASRLSGGNNEKLFF
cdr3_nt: TGTGCCAGTAGGCTCTCAGGGGGCAATAACGAAAAACTGTTTTTT

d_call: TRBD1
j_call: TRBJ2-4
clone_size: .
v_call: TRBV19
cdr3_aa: CASTKTGGSQNIQYF
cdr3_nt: TGTGCCAGTACTAAAACAGGGGGTTCACAAAACATTCAGTACTTC

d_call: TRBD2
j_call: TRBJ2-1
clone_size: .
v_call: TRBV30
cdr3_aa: CAWSYVAGGPGNEQFF
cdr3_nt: TGTGCCTGGAGTTATGTTGCGGGGGGGCCGGGCAATGAGCAGTTCTTC

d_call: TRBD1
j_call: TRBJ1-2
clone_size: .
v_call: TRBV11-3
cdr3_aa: CASSVGDSLARANYGYTF
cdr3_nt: TGTGCCAGCAGCGTGGGGGACAGCCTCGCCAGGGCTAACTATGGCTACACCTTC

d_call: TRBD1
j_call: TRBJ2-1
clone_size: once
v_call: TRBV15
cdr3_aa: CATSGGQAYSYNEQFF
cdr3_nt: TGTGCCACCAGCGGAGGACAGGCCTACTCCTACAATGAGCAGTTCTTC

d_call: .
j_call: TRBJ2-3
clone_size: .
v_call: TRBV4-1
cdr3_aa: CASSQVVEDTQYF
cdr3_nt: TGCGCCAGCAGCCAGGTCGTAGAGGATACGCAGTATTTT

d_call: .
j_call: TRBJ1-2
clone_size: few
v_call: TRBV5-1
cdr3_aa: CASSLTASYGYTF
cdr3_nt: TGCGCCAGCAGCTTGACAGCTAGCTATGGCTACACCTTC

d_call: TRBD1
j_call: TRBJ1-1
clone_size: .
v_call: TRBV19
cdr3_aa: CASSDPTGAFTEAFF
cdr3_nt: TGTGCCAGTAGTGACCCGACAGGGGCGTTCACTGAAGCTTTCTTT

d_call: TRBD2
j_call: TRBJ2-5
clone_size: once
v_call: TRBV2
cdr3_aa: CASSGTSGNQETQYF
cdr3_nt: TGTGCCAGCAGTGGGACTAGCGGGAACCAAGAGACCCAGTACTTC